This paragraph reports one T cell receptor beta chain. The antigen is not known. These data are taken from a study of PD-1 blockade in classical Hodgkin lymphoma. Broader study findings: Unlike CD8+ TCR diversity, which did not rise significantly by C4D1, CD4+ TCR diversity did. Anyone who began nivolumab under 1 year after ASCT was excluded.

The CDR3 runs 12 residues. CDR1 MDHEN and CDR2 SYDVKM come from the germline V gene. J was trimmed by 5 bases and V by 10 bases; bases with no gene match: 5. Every patient had relapsed following autologous stem cell transplantation, and cohorts differed in brentuximab vedotin exposure. Best responses included complete response and partial response; otherwise, the best response was progressive disease. Method: immunoSEQ multiplex PCR; TCRdb's copy keeps in-frame clones and lacks some. This table holds 15,000 or so clones, 55% to 65% found once. The chain combines TRBV28 with TRBJ2-1, with 7 bases aligning to TRBD1. This TCR derives from a human donor with classical Hodgkin lymphoma. The sequencing used peripheral blood mononuclear cells (PBMCs), collected at baseline. CDR3 coding DNA: TGTGCCATCCGGGACAGAGACAATGAGCAGTTCTTC. Protein product: CAIRDRDNEQFF.